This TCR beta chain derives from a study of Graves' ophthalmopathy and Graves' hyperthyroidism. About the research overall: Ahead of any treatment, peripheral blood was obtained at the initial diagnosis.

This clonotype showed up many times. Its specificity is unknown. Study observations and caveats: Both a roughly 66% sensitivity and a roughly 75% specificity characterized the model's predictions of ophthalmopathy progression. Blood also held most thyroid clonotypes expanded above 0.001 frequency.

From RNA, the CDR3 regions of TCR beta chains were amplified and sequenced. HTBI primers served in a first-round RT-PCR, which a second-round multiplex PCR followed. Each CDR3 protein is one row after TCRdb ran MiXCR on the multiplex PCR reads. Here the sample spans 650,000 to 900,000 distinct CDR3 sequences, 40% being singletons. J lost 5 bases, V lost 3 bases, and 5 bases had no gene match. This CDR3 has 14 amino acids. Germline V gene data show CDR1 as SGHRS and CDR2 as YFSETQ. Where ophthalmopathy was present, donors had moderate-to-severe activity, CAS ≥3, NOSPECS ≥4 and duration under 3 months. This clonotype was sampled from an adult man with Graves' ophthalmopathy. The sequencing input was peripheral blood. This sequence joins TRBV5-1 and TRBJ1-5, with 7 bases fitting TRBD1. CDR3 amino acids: CASSSEQGYQPQHF. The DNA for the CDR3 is TGCGCCAGCAGCTCCGAACAGGGGTATCAGCCCCAGCATTTT.